A selection of T cell receptor beta chains follows, all from one sample in a study of CD8 T cells in Susac syndrome. MiXCR was run by TCRdb on the immunoSEQ multiplex PCR reads, yielding one entry per CDR3 protein. This table has 150,000 to 200,000 distinct CDR3 sequences, 91% appearing once. The sequencing input was CD4+ T cells from PBMCs. The receptor source for this set is a human donor with Susac syndrome. Each CDR3 is given with its conserved first and last residue. The D gene is left open where the match is weak.

J	V	D	CDR3
TRBJ2-5	TRBV29-1	TRBD1	CSVAGQGAETQYF
TRBJ2-1	TRBV9	-	CASSVGASEFNEQFF
TRBJ2-7	TRBV5-4	-	CASSLEAAPAYEQYF
TRBJ1-4	TRBV4-2	-	CASSQEGTGSVTNEKLFF
TRBJ2-7	TRBV19	-	CASSISGPYEQYF
TRBJ2-7	TRBV18	-	CASSPLSATNEQYF
TRBJ2-1	TRBV3-1	TRBD2	CASSQASGGVWEQFF
TRBJ1-6	TRBV6-5	TRBD1	CASTPRQGDSPLHF
TRBJ2-5	TRBV5-1	-	CASSAGTQETQYF
TRBJ1-4	TRBV6-1	-	CASLRAGSEKLFF
TRBJ2-2	TRBV20-1	-	CSAPRDTDTGELFF
TRBJ2-2	TRBV5-5	-	CASSRQEGYTGELFF
TRBJ2-1	TRBV19	TRBD2	CASSKLSGIHNEQFF
TRBJ2-3	TRBV18	TRBD2	CASSAGTSGKDTQYF
TRBJ2-3	TRBV29-1	-	CSVGGKTESTDTRYF
TRBJ2-1	TRBV7-6	-	CASSSRRSLNEQFF
TRBJ1-1	TRBV6-1	-	CASTDRTAFF
TRBJ2-7	TRBV21-1	-	CASSYMGLAGGPYEQYF
TRBJ1-2	TRBV2	-	CASRADNYGYTF
TRBJ2-1	TRBV7-9	-	CASSLRRIQGYNEQFF
TRBJ1-6	TRBV11-2	TRBD1	CASSFTGDSSPLHF
TRBJ2-5	TRBV7-8	TRBD2	CASSLAVEKRGFKGTQYF
TRBJ2-1	TRBV7-3	TRBD2	CASSLIPTSGPHSYNEQFF
TRBJ1-5	TRBV12-3/TRBV12-4	TRBD1	CASSVQGGRQPQHF
TRBJ1-1	TRBV12-3/TRBV12-4	TRBD1	CASSPRQGTEAFF
TRBJ1-1	TRBV30	-	CAWSRRGAEAFF
TRBJ1-1	TRBV5-1	-	CASSFGGGVTEAFF
TRBJ1-6	TRBV5-1	-	CASSPDVSYNSPLHF